These 4 T cell receptor beta chains were sequenced from one sample in a study of T-cell memory formation after mild COVID-19. TCRdb reanalysed the 5' RACE reads using MiXCR and keeps one entry per CDR3 protein. The sample contains a few hundred thousand distinct CDR3 sequences, approximately 15% of which appear only once. Sequences were obtained from PBMCs or a T cell subset sorted from them (not recorded which). The receptors here all came from a man younger than 30 who had mild COVID-19 (a few samples of this study predate the infection). Cell type and time point are not known.

The chain links TRBV4-3 to TRBJ1-2; D is ambiguous. The CDR3 length is 14 residues. The V gene lost 2 bases and the J gene lost 4 bases, with 11 bases spanning the gap. Germline lookup yields CDR1 LGHNA and CDR2 YSLEER. This CDR3 reads CASSQWVTPYGYTF. In nucleotides, the CDR3 is TGCGCCAGCAGCCAATGGGTGACGCCCTATGGCTACACCTTC.

This clonotype was detected only a few times. This chain links TRBV5-8 with TRBJ1-5; D call uncertain. There are 12 residues in the CDR3. Germline values: CDR1 SGHTS, CDR2 YDEGEE. Trimming left V 1 base short and J 6 bases short, with 5 bases between. The CDR3 region is CASSLLRQPQHF. The CDR3 nucleotides are TGTGCCAGCAGCTTGTTACGTCAGCCCCAGCATTTT. Full variable domain (rest looked up from reference TRBV5-8 and TRBJ1-5): EAGVTQSPTHLIKTRGQQATLRCSPISGHTSVYWYQQALGLGLQFLLWYDEGEERNRGNFPPRFSGRQFPNYSSELNVNALELEDSALYLCASSLLRQPQHFGDGTRLSIL.

The chain recombines TRBV4-1 with TRBJ1-1, with a tentative D call TRBD1 (5 bases). The germline V gene has CDR1 MGHRA and CDR2 YSYEKL. This CDR3 is 15 amino acids long. V lost 5 bases to trimming and J lost 0 bases, with 13 bases between them. The CDR3 reads CASSFRGSLNTEAFF. CDR3 DNA: TGCGCCAGCAGCTTTAGGGGTTCCCTGAACACTGAAGCTTTCTTT.

The V and J genes are TRBV5-1 and TRBJ1-2, with 8 positions matching TRBD1. This CDR3 has 16 amino acids. Trimming removed 4 bases from V and 6 bases from J; junction bases left unmatched: 14. From germline, CDR1 is SGHRS and CDR2 YFSETQ. Here the CDR3 reads CASSIGQGSNFDGYTF. The DNA of the CDR3 is TGCGCCAGCAGCATTGGACAGGGCTCAAATTTTGATGGCTACACCTTC.